One sample yielded the 24 T cell receptor beta chains listed below, sequenced in a study of Ad26.COV2.S vaccination and SARS-CoV-2 variants. Method: immunoSEQ multiplex PCR; TCRdb's copy keeps in-frame clones and lacks some. The data show 350,000 to 500,000 clones, 89% seen once. Documented treatment: 19 received Ad26.COV2.S at low or high dose, single or two shots; 5 received placebo; per-sample allocation not given. Day 63 following the first vaccine or placebo injection was when the samples were taken. The sample in question was peripheral blood, obtained in a trial of Ad26.COV2.S vaccine versus placebo. These receptors were obtained from a person aged 18-65 years who received the Ad26.COV2.S COVID-19 vaccine or a placebo.

A few counts support this clone. V usage is TRBV12-3 or TRBV12-4 and J usage is TRBJ1-1, with D possibly being TRBD1 (5 bases). CDR3 length equals 13 residues. V was pared by 7 bases and J by 1 base, with 10 bases between. CDR3 nucleotide sequence: TGTGCCAGCATCGACAGTAAGAACACTGAAGCTTTCTTT. It codes for CASIDSKNTEAFF.

The chain recombines TRBV7-9 with TRBJ2-5; D is uncertain. Germline V gene lookup returns CDR1 SEHNR and CDR2 FQNEAQ (reference sequence). Trimming took off 1 base at V and 3 bases at J, with 6 bases between the two ends. The CDR3 length is 13 residues. The CDR3 nucleotides are TGTGCCAGCAGCTTAGTTCCGGAAGAGACCCAGTACTTC. Translation gives CASSLVPEETQYF.

V is TRBV19 and J is TRBJ2-3; D might be TRBD2 (6 bases). The CDR3 spans 14 residues. In germline, CDR1 is LNHDA, CDR2 SQIVND (reference sequence). V was trimmed by 5 bases and J by 5 bases, leaving 14 bases between them. In DNA, the CDR3 is TGTGCCAGTAGTGTGAGGTCGGGGGAAGATACGCAGTATTTT. It is translated as CASSVRSGEDTQYF. The full variable domain, its missing parts supplied by reference TRBV19 and TRBJ2-3, is DGGITQSPKYLFRKEGQNVTLSCEQNLNHDAMYWYRQDPGQGLRLIYYSQIVNDFQKGDIAEGYSVSREKKESFPLTVTSAQKNPTAFYLCASSVRSGEDTQYFGPGTRLTVL.

For this clone: The same CDR3 can be traced to other DNA sequences in this sample. This chain connects TRBV28 to TRBJ2-1; D not resolved. Trimming cost V 3 bases and J 9 bases, with 6 bases left between them. Germline-derived CDR1 and CDR2 are MDHEN and SYDVKM. The length of the CDR3 is 11 residues. The CDR3 nucleotides read TGTGCCAGCAGTTTCCGGCTTGAGCAGTTCTTC. Translation: CASSFRLEQFF.

V is TRBV18 and J is TRBJ1-6; D call uncertain. CDR3 length: 14 residues. V lost 1 base and J lost 6, with 7 bases in between. The germline CDR1 and CDR2 sequences are KGHSH and LQKENI. Here the CDR3 DNA reads TGTGCCAGCTCACCACGGTCCAGTAATTCACCCCTCCACTTT. This encodes CASSPRSSNSPLHF.

About this clone: The same CDR3 arises from other DNA sequences in this sample as well. This chain joins TRBV7-9 and TRBJ1-1; D ambiguous. Germline V gene lookup returns CDR1 SEHNR and CDR2 FQNEAQ (reference sequence). The CDR3 sequence is 12 residues long. V lost 2 bases and J 0 bases, leaving 1 base between the germline ends. The CDR3 loop reads CASSLMNTEAFF. The DNA for the CDR3 is TGTGCCAGCAGCTTAATGAACACTGAAGCTTTCTTT. Complete variable domain (other parts from reference TRBV7-9 and TRBJ1-1): DTGVSQNPRHKITKRGQNVTFRCDPISEHNRLYWYRQTLGQGPEFLTYFQNEAQLEKSRLLSDRFSAERPKGSFSTLEIQRTEQGDSAMYLCASSLMNTEAFFGQGTRLTVV.

With regard to this clone: Other DNA sequences in the sample encode the same CDR3. The chain joins TRBV5-1 to TRBJ2-5; no firm D call. Trimming stripped 2 bases from V and 4 bases from J, with 3 bases between. The CDR3 length is 11 residues. Germline V gene data show CDR1 as SGHRS and CDR2 as YFSETQ. Written as DNA, the CDR3 is TGCGCCAGCAGCTTATCAGAGACCCAGTACTTC. This codes for CASSLSETQYF.

This rearrangement joins TRBV19 to TRBJ2-1; 8 bases are shared with TRBD2. From germline, CDR1 is LNHDA and CDR2 SQIVND (reference sequence). V trimming: 5 bases; J trimming: 6 bases; junction bases outside the gene matches: 15. The CDR3 covers 17 residues. In DNA, the CDR3 is TGTGCCAGTAGTGCACTAACGGGACTAGTCGGGGGCAATGAGCAGTTCTTC. Protein sequence: CASSALTGLVGGNEQFF.

The CDR3 protein is CASSRGQGGYEQYF. CDR3 bases: TGCGCCAGCAGCCGGGGACAGGGAGGGTACGAGCAGTACTTC. This chain connects TRBV4-1 to TRBJ2-7, with TRBD1 matching 9 bases. Germline V gives CDR1 MGHRA, CDR2 YSYEKL. The J segment lost 4 bases and the V segment lost 4 bases, leaving 5 bases of the junction unmatched. This CDR3 has 14 amino acids.

The rearrangement uses TRBV7-8 and TRBJ1-4; maybe TRBD1 (6 bases). In germline, CDR1 is SGHVS, CDR2 FQNEAQ. Trimming took off 5 bases at V and 8 bases at J, with 18 bases between the two ends. The CDR3 loop spans 15 amino acids. This chain's CDR3 is CASSDPDRRSEKLFF. CDR3 in DNA: TGTGCCAGCAGCGATCCTGACAGGCGTAGCGAAAAACTGTTTTTT.

This clone was detected once. This chain connects TRBV4-2 to TRBJ2-5; D is possibly TRBD2 (6 bases). Germline values: CDR1 LGHNA, CDR2 YNFKEQ. V lost 1 base to trimming and J lost 1 base, with 10 bases between them. The CDR3 runs to 15 residues. The CDR3 loop reads CASSQGGLTQETQYF. Written as DNA, the CDR3 is TGTGCCAGCAGCCAAGGGGGACTGACCCAAGAGACCCAGTACTTC.

There are a few counts of this clone. The chain links TRBV6-6 to TRBJ2-7; 7 bases are a match to TRBD1. Trimming took 7 bases from V and 0 from J; bases not matched to a gene: 6. The CDR3 loop spans 14 amino acids. Germline V lookup: CDR1 MNHNY, CDR2 SVGAGI (reference sequence). CDR3 amino acids: CASKTGANSYEQYV. CDR3 bases: TGTGCCAGCAAAACAGGGGCAAACTCCTACGAGCAGTACGTC.

This chain connects TRBV9 to TRBJ2-2; unclear D gene. The CDR3 has 14 residues. Deletions cut 0 bases from V and 7 bases from J, with 10 bases between. Germline V CDR1 and CDR2: SGDLS, YYNGEE. The CDR3 here is CASSVVGSSGELFF. The CDR3 DNA sequence: TGTGCCAGCAGCGTAGTAGGGTCAAGCGGGGAGCTGTTTTTT.

The chain links TRBV3-1 (or the pseudogene TRBV3-2) to TRBJ2-7, with D perhaps TRBD1 or TRBD2 (6 bases each). The CDR3 is 17 amino acids. Trimming took 3 bases from V and 3 from J, leaving 21 bases between them. Germline V lookup: CDR1 LGHDT, CDR2 YNNKEL (reference sequence). The CDR3 DNA sequence: TGTGCCAGCAGCCATCCCCCCCCGCTGAAGGGGGGCTACGAGCAGTACGTC. This translates into CASSHPPPLKGGYEQYV.

The chain links TRBV19 to TRBJ2-3; a possible D gene is TRBD2 (5 bases). Germline V gene lookup returns CDR1 LNHDA and CDR2 SQIVND (reference sequence). Trimming cost V 5 bases and J 9 bases, with 15 bases left between them. The length of the CDR3 is 13 residues. As DNA, the CDR3 is TGTGCCAGTAGTGGACCCGGGGTCATAACGCAGTATTTT. It translates to CASSGPGVITQYF.

The rearrangement uses TRBV7-2 and TRBJ1-2, with D possibly TRBD1 on 5 matching bases. The CDR3 sequence is 14 residues long. Per the germline V gene, CDR1 is SGHTA and CDR2 is FQGNSA. Trimming pared 5 bases from V and 4 bases from J, leaving 14 bases between. The CDR3 region has the DNA TGTGCCAGCAGCCCCCGCGGGGGGGGCTATGGCTACACCTTC. This gives the protein CASSPRGGGYGYTF. Together with reference TRBV7-2 and TRBJ1-2, the CDR3 gives the full variable domain: GAGVSQSPSNKVTEKGKDVELRCDPISGHTALYWYRQSLGQGLEFLIYFQGNSAPDKSGLPSDRFSAERTGGSVSTLTIQRTQQEDSAVYLCASSPRGGGYGYTFGSGTRLTVV.

This rearrangement joins TRBV11-2 to TRBJ2-3; TRBD2 is a possible D gene (5 bases). The CDR3 extends over 16 amino acids. V lost 3 bases to trimming and J lost 5 bases, with 18 bases between them. The germline CDR1 and CDR2 sequences are SGHAT and FQNNGV. This CDR3 reads CASSFYMSAGEDTQYF. Written as DNA, the CDR3 is TGTGCCAGCAGCTTCTATATGTCGGCCGGGGAAGATACGCAGTATTTT.

The chain employs TRBV5-5 and TRBJ1-3; D is ambiguous. The CDR3 is 15 amino acids. CDR1 is SGHKS, CDR2 YYEKEE, per germline (reference sequence). With 5 bases removed from V and 2 bases from J, the gap between germline ends came to 14 bases. Here the CDR3 reads CASRSMIGAGNTIYF. The CDR3 bases are TGTGCCAGCAGATCGATGATCGGGGCTGGAAACACCATATATTTT.

This chain uses TRBV3-1 (or the pseudogene TRBV3-2) with TRBJ2-4; D might be TRBD2 (6 bases). With 1 base removed from V and 8 bases from J, the gap between germline ends came to 21 bases. Per germline, CDR1 LGHDT and CDR2 YNNKEL (reference sequence). The CDR3 consists of 17 residues. The CDR3 sequence is CASSQVTGGEDGDIQYF. The CDR3 region has the DNA TGTGCCAGCAGCCAAGTCACTGGCGGGGAGGATGGAGACATTCAGTACTTC.

In its sample, this clone was seen a few times. The rearrangement uses TRBV4-1 and TRBJ1-2; D is unresolved. This CDR3 comprises 19 residues. Trimming cost V 0 bases and J 0 bases, with 20 bases left between them. Germline V gives CDR1 MGHRA, CDR2 YSYEKL. The CDR3: CASSQDFLSLPETNYGYTF. The CDR3 DNA reads as TGCGCCAGCAGCCAAGATTTTTTGTCACTGCCAGAAACTAACTATGGCTACACCTTC.

The chain links TRBV24-1 to TRBJ2-3; 7 bases match TRBD2. CDR3 length: 15 residues. Germline-derived CDR1 and CDR2 are KGHDR and SFDVKD. The junction had 5 bases not matched to a gene; V was cut back by 0 bases and J by 6 bases. The CDR3 sequence: CATSDLKRGGDTQYF. CDR3 coding DNA: TGTGCCACCAGTGATTTGAAGCGGGGTGGGGATACGCAGTATTTT.

This clone has only one observation. The chain uses TRBV28 and TRBJ1-1; D is uncertain. This CDR3 has 14 amino acids. Germline lookup yields CDR1 MDHEN and CDR2 SYDVKM. V was pared by 5 bases and J by 2 bases, with 12 bases between. The CDR3 region is CASSPLAFNTEAFF. Written as DNA, the CDR3 is TGTGCCAGCAGTCCCTTGGCCTTTAACACTGAAGCTTTCTTT.

This clone was seen a few times. The V and J genes are TRBV4-2 and TRBJ1-2, with a tentative D call TRBD1 (5 bases). The germline V gene encodes CDR1 LGHNA and CDR2 YNFKEQ. Trimming took off 3 bases at V and 2 bases at J, with 13 bases between the two ends. This CDR3 has 15 amino acids. As DNA, the CDR3 is TGTGCCAGCAGCCAGACGGGACGGATAAACTATGGCTACACCTTC. Translation gives CASSQTGRINYGYTF.

The V gene is TRBV5-6, the J gene TRBJ1-1; TRBD1 matches at 7 bases. Germline lookup yields CDR1 SGHDT and CDR2 YYEEEE. The trim removed 4 bases at V and 11 bases at J, leaving 8 bases unmatched. The length of the CDR3 is 12 residues. The CDR3 is CASSGEGAVAFF. The DNA for the CDR3 is TGTGCCAGCAGCGGCGAGGGGGCAGTTGCTTTCTTT.